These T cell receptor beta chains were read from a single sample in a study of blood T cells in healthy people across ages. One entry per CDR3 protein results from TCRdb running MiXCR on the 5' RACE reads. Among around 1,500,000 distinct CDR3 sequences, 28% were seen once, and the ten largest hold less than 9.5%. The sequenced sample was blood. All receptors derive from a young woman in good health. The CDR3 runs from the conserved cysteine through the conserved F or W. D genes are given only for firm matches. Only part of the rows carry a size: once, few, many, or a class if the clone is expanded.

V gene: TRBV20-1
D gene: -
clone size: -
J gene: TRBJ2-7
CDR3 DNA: TGCAGTGCTAGAGTTTCGAGATACAATGAGCAGTACTTC
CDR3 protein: CSARVSRYNEQYF

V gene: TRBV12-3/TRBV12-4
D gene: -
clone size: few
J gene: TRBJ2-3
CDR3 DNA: TGTGCCAGCAGTAGGCAGGACCCCACAGATACGCAGTATTTT
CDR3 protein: CASSRQDPTDTQYF

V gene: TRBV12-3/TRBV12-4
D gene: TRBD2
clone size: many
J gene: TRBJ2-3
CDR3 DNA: TGTGCCAGCAGTACCAGGACTAGCGGGTGGAATACGCAGTATTTT
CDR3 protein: CASSTRTSGWNTQYF

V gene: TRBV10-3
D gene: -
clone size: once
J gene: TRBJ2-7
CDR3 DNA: TGTGCCATCAGTGAGTCGGCAGGGGAAAGGTACGAGCAGTACTTC
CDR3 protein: CAISESAGERYEQYF

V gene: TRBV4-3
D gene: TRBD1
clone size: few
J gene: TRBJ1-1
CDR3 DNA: TGCGCCAGCAGCCAAGGTCGAACCGGGACAGATAACACTGAAGCTTTCTTT
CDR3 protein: CASSQGRTGTDNTEAFF

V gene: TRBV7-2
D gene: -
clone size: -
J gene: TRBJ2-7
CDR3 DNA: TGTGCCAGCAGCTTCTTAGCGAGCGAGCAGTACTTC
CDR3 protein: CASSFLASEQYF

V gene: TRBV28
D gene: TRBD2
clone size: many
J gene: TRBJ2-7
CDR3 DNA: TGTGCCAGCAGTCTACCGGGACTAGCCTACGAGCAGTACTTC
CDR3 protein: CASSLPGLAYEQYF

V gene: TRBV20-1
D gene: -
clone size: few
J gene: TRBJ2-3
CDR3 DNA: TGCAGTGCTGGAGGGGCAGGGGCGGTCACAGATACGCAGTATTTT
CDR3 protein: CSAGGAGAVTDTQYF

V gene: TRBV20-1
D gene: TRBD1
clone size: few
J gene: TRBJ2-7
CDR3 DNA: TGCAGTGCAACCGGGACAGGGAAAACCTACGAGCAGTACTTC
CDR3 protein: CSATGTGKTYEQYF

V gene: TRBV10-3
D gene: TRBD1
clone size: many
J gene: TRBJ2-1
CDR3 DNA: TGTGCCATCAGTGTGCAACAGGGGGCTATGAATGAGCAGTTCTTC
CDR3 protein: CAISVQQGAMNEQFF

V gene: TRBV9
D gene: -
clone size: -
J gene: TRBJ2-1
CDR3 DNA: TGTGCCAGCAGCGCCGAGGACAGCTCCTACAATAAGCAGTTCTTC
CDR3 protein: CASSAEDSSYNKQFF

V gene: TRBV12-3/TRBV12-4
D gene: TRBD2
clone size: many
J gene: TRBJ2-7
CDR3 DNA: TGTGCCAGCAGCTCGAGCGGGAGCGATGCCTACGAGCAGTACTTC
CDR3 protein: CASSSSGSDAYEQYF

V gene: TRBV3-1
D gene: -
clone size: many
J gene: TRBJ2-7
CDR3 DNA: TGTGCCAGCAGCCAAGATATCCTCGCCTACGAGCAGTACTTC
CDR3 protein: CASSQDILAYEQYF

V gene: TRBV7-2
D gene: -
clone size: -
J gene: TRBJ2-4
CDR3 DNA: TGTGCCAGCAGCCGCGAATCCGGGGTGGTCTACAATGAGCAGTACTTC
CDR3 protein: CASSRESGVVYNEQYF

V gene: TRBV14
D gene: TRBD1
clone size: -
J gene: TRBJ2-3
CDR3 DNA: TGTGCCAGCAGCCAAGGTCAGGGGGCCGGGGGAGATACGCAGTATTTT
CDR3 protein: CASSQGQGAGGDTQYF

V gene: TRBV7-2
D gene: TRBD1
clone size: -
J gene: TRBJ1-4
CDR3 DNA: TGTGCCAGCAGCGCCGGGACAGGGCTTGAAAAACTGTTTTTT
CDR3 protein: CASSAGTGLEKLFF

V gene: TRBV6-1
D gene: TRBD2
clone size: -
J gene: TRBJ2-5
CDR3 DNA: TGTGCCAGCAGCCAAGGTCCGGGGGGGATGCCAGGGACCCAGTACTTC
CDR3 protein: CASSQGPGGMPGTQYF

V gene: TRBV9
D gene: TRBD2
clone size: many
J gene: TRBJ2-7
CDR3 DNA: TGTGCCAGCAGCGTAGGACTAGCGGGATCGGGGGAGCAGTACTTC
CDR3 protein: CASSVGLAGSGEQYF

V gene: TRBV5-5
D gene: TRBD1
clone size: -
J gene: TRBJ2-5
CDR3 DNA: TGTGCCAGCAGCACCCCGCAGGGGGCTGGAGAGACCCAGTACTTC
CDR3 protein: CASSTPQGAGETQYF

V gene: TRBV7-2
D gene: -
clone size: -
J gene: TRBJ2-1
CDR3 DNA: TGTGCCAGCAGCTTAAAAGTAGGCGCGGGCAATAACAATGAGCAGTTCTTC
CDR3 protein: CASSLKVGAGNNNEQFF

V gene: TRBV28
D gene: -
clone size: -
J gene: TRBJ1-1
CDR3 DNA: TGTGCCAGCAGTTTTGTCGCTGATTATAGTCGTGAAGCTTTCTTT
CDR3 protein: CASSFVADYSREAFF

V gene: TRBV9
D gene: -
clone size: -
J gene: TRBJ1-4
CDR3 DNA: TGTGCCAGCAGCGTAGATCCGACCTCTCCCGAAAAACTGTTTTTT
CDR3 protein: CASSVDPTSPEKLFF

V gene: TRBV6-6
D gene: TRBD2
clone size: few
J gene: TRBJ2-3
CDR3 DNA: TGTGCCAGCAGTTACTCGGAAGCGGGGAGCACAGATACGCAGTATTTT
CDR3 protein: CASSYSEAGSTDTQYF

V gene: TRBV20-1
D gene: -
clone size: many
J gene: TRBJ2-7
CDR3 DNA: TGCAGTGCTACTCCCCTAGCGTCCTCCTACGAGCAGTACTTC
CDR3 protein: CSATPLASSYEQYF

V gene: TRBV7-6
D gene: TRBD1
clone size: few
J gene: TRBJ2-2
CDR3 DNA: TGTGCCAGCAGGGGACAGCCCCACACCGGGGAGCTGTTTTTT
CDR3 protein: CASRGQPHTGELFF

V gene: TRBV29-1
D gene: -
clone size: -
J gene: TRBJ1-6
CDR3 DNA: TGCAGCGTTGAAGTCATGGGGAGGGTACAATCACCCCTCCACTTT
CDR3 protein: CSVEVMGRVQSPLHF

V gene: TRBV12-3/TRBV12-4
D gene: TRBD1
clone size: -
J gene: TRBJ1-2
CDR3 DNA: TGTGCCAGCAGTTTAAGGACAGGGGGCCCGGGCTATGGCTACACCTTC
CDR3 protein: CASSLRTGGPGYGYTF

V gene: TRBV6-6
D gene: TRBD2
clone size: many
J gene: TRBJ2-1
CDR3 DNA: TGTGCCAGCAGTTACGAGCGGGGGAACGGTGAGCAGTTCTTC
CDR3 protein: CASSYERGNGEQFF

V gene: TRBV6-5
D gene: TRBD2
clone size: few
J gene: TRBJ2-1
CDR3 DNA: TGTGCCAGCAGTTACTCTAGCGGGAGAATCTACAATGAGCAGTTCTTC
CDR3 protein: CASSYSSGRIYNEQFF

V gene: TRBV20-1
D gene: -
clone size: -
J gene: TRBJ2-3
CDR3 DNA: TGCAGTGCCTCCCGGCCCAGGGTAAAGGATACGCAGTATTTT
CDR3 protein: CSASRPRVKDTQYF

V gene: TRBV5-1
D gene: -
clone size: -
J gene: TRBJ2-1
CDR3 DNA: TGCGCCAGCTTCGGAAGTGGTTACAATGAGCAGTTCTTC
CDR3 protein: CASFGSGYNEQFF

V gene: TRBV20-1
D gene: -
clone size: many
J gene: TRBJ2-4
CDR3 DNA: TGCAGTGCTCGCCCGGGACTTGCCAAAAACATTCAGTACTTC
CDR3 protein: CSARPGLAKNIQYF

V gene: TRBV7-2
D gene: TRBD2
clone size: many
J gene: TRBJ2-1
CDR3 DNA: TGTGCCAGCAGCTGGACTAGCGGGACTAATGAGCAGTTCTTC
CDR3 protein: CASSWTSGTNEQFF

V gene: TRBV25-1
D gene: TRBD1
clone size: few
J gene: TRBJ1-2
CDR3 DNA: TGTGCCAACTCCCGACAGGGGGAGATTGGCTACACCTTC
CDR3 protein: CANSRQGEIGYTF

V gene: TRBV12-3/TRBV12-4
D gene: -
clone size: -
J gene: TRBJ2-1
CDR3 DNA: TGTGCCAGCGGCCCCTGCAGGAATGAGCAGTTCTTC
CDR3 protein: CASGPCRNEQFF

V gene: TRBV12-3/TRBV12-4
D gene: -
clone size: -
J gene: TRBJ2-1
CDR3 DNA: TGTGCCAGCAGTAGCTCGGCAGGGAGCTACGATGAGCAGTTCTTC
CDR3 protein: CASSSSAGSYDEQFF

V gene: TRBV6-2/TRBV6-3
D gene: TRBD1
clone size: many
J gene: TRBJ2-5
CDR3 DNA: TGTGCCAGCAGACCCCCGGGACAGCAAGAGACCCAGTACTTC
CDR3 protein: CASRPPGQQETQYF

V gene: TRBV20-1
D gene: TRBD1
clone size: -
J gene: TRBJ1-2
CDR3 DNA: TGCAGTGCCTTCGACAGGGAGGACTATGGCTACACCTTC
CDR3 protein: CSAFDREDYGYTF

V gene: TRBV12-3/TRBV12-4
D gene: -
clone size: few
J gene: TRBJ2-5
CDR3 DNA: TGTGCCAGCAGTCGTACCTCCCAGTGGGAGACCCAGTACTTC
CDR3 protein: CASSRTSQWETQYF

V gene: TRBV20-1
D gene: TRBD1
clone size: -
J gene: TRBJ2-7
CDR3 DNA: TGCAGTGCTAACACAGGGGATGTCTCCTACGAGCAGTACTTC
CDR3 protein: CSANTGDVSYEQYF

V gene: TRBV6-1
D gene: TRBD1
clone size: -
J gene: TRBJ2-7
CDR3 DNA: TGTGCCAGCAACAGGGGCAAGGGAGAGCGTTTCCACGAGCAGTACTTC
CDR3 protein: CASNRGKGERFHEQYF

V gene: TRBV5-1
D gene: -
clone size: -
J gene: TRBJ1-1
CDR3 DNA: TGCGCCAGCAGCTTGGAGGACTCGAACACTGAAGCTTTCTTT
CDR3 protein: CASSLEDSNTEAFF